This TCR beta chain was obtained from a study of cytomegalovirus exposure and HLA in healthy donors. With 60 Vbeta and 13 Jbeta primers, the PCR was carried out. The table came from immunoSEQ multiplex PCR; TCRdb's copy has only in-frame clones and leaves some out. The sample consists of roughly 100,000 clones, around 73% of them appearing once. The CDR3 sequence is 16 residues long. Germline V gene lookup returns CDR1 SGDLS and CDR2 YYNGEE. With 0 bases clipped from V and 8 bases from J, the junction kept 13 bases outside the gene matches. The chain recombines TRBV9 with TRBJ1-2; 7 bases fit TRBD1. Sequenced: PBMCs. This sequence was found in a woman between 35 and 50 years old in good health and CMV-seronegative. Here the CDR3 reads CASSVGTGGTRGGYTF. DNA of the CDR3: TGTGCCAGCAGCGTAGGGACAGGCGGCACCAGGGGGGGCTACACCTTC.